These 13 T cell receptor beta chains share one sample of origin, sequenced in a study of T cell changes during pregnancy in multiple sclerosis. Measured with immunoSEQ multiplex PCR; TCRdb has only the in-frame clones, and not every one. This table holds roughly 42,000 clones, 85% to 95% found once. The sequencing here drew on CD4+ T cells from peripheral blood mononuclear cells, taken after pregnancy. These receptors were taken from a female donor with multiple sclerosis, enrolled in a pregnancy study.

The J gene is TRBJ2-1, the V gene TRBV6-5; 8 bases match TRBD2. This CDR3 contains 15 residues. Germline trimming cut 5 bases from V and 9 bases from J; bases unmatched to any gene: 12. CDR1 and CDR2 from the germline V gene are MNHEY and SVGAGI. The chain's CDR3 is CASSRDIPTSVEQFF. The CDR3 DNA sequence: TGTGCCAGCAGTCGTGATATCCCGACTAGCGTTGAGCAGTTCTTC.

The gene calls are TRBV7-2 and TRBJ2-7, with TRBD2 matching over 7 bases. J gave up 3 bases and V 5 bases, and 4 bases lay outside the gene matches. Germline CDR1 and CDR2: SGHTA and FQGNSA. The CDR3 length is 13 residues. DNA of the CDR3: TGTGCCAGCAGCCTGGGGGAGGGCTACGAGCAGTACTTC. Translating it yields CASSLGEGYEQYF.

J is TRBJ2-3 and V is TRBV11-3; 13 positions match TRBD2. CDR3 length: 16 residues. The V gene's germline CDR1 is SGHNT and CDR2 YENEEA. Trimming removed 5 bases from V and 0 bases from J; junction bases left unmatched: 2. CDR3 protein: CASSQGLAGSTDTQYF. As DNA, the CDR3 is TGTGCCAGCAGCCAGGGACTAGCGGGGAGCACAGATACGCAGTATTTT.

This clone has only one observation. This rearrangement joins TRBV9 to TRBJ2-2, with D perhaps TRBD2 (5 bases). The germline V gene encodes CDR1 SGDLS and CDR2 YYNGEE. The germline V and J ends were trimmed by 0 bases and 7 bases, with 7 bases remaining between them. The CDR3 sequence is 13 residues long. CDR3 in DNA: TGTGCCAGCAGCGTAGCCGCGGGCGGGGAGCTGTTTTTT. Its protein product is CASSVAAGGELFF.

CDR3 nucleotides: TGCGCCAGCAGCTTGGGACAGAGCACTGGAAACACCATATATTTT. As protein: CASSLGQSTGNTIYF. The rearrangement links TRBV5-1 to TRBJ1-3, with D possibly TRBD1 on 5 matching bases. V lost 0 bases and J lost 2, with 9 bases in between. CDR1 and CDR2 from the germline V gene are SGHRS and YFSETQ. The CDR3 totals 15 residues.

The V gene is TRBV19, the J gene TRBJ1-4; D call uncertain. The ends were cut back, 7 bases at V and 6 bases at J, with 18 bases in the middle. Germline V gene sequence: CDR1 LNHDA, CDR2 SQIVND (reference sequence). The CDR3 totals 15 residues. The CDR3 DNA sequence: TGTGCCAGTACCTGGATGAGGGCGTCGGATGAAAAACTGTTTTTT. Its protein product is CASTWMRASDEKLFF. The full variable domain, its missing parts supplied by reference TRBV19 and TRBJ1-4, is DGGITQSPKYLFRKEGQNVTLSCEQNLNHDAMYWYRQDPGQGLRLIYYSQIVNDFQKGDIAEGYSVSREKKESFPLTVTSAQKNPTAFYLCASTWMRASDEKLFFGSGTQLSVL.

The V gene is TRBV6-5, the J gene TRBJ1-4; 9 bases fit TRBD1. CDR3 length: 15 amino acids. V trimming: 5 bases; J trimming: 4 bases; junction bases outside the gene matches: 5. In germline, CDR1 is MNHEY, CDR2 SVGAGI. CDR3 coding DNA: TGTGCCAGCAGTAGAGACAGGGGGTTTAATGAAAAACTGTTTTTT. This sequence encodes CASSRDRGFNEKLFF.

Only one count was recorded for this clone. This chain connects TRBV30 to TRBJ1-4, with 10 bases identical to TRBD1. The CDR3 totals 16 residues. Losses at the gene ends were 3 bases for V and 6 bases for J; bases not matched to a gene: 10. From germline, CDR1 is GTSNPN and CDR2 SVGIG (reference sequence). As DNA, the CDR3 is TGTGCCTGGAGGGGCACCGGGACAGGGGTTGATGAAAAACTGTTTTTT. It specifies CAWRGTGTGVDEKLFF.

The chain couples TRBV7-3 to TRBJ2-7; D may be TRBD1 (6 bases). V shed 5 bases and J shed 4 bases, with 15 bases lying between them. CDR3 length: 14 residues. Germline lookup yields CDR1 SGHTA and CDR2 FQGTGA. The CDR3 loop reads CASSATGRLYEQYF. The CDR3, as DNA: TGTGCCAGCAGCGCGACAGGTAGATTGTACGAGCAGTACTTC.

The chain carries TRBV2 and TRBJ2-5; TRBD1 matches 8 bases. The CDR3 has 15 amino acids. Germline lookup yields CDR1 SNHLY and CDR2 FYNNEI. V lost 5 bases and J lost 5; bases outside the gene matches: 10. The CDR3 here is CASSSRQGAQETQYF. The CDR3 DNA is TGTGCCAGCAGTTCTCGCCAGGGGGCGCAGGAGACCCAGTACTTC.

The V gene is TRBV2, the J gene TRBJ2-1; a possible D gene is TRBD1 (5 bases). Germline-derived CDR1 and CDR2 are SNHLY and FYNNEI. V gave up 4 bases and J gave up 0 bases, with 10 bases separating them. The CDR3 extends over 15 amino acids. The CDR3 DNA reads as TGTGCCAGCAGTGTAAGACAGAGCTCCTACAATGAGCAGTTCTTC. Translation gives CASSVRQSSYNEQFF.

The chain uses TRBV5-6 and TRBJ2-3; 8 nucleotides agree with TRBD2. CDR3 size: 15 residues. Germline V CDR1 and CDR2: SGHDT, YYEEEE. J gave up 2 bases and V 3 bases, and 5 bases lay outside the gene matches. The CDR3 DNA sequence: TGTGCCAGCAGCTCCCCGGGACTAGACACAGATACGCAGTATTTT. This translates into CASSSPGLDTDTQYF.

The V and J genes are TRBV6-1 and TRBJ2-1; no firm D call. This CDR3 is built from 12 residues. Trimming cost V 6 bases and J 7 bases, with 10 bases left between them. Germline V gene lookup returns CDR1 MNHNS and CDR2 SASEGT. The CDR3 loop is CASSLFNNEQFF. In nucleotides, the CDR3 is TGTGCCAGCAGCCTATTTAATAATGAGCAGTTCTTC.